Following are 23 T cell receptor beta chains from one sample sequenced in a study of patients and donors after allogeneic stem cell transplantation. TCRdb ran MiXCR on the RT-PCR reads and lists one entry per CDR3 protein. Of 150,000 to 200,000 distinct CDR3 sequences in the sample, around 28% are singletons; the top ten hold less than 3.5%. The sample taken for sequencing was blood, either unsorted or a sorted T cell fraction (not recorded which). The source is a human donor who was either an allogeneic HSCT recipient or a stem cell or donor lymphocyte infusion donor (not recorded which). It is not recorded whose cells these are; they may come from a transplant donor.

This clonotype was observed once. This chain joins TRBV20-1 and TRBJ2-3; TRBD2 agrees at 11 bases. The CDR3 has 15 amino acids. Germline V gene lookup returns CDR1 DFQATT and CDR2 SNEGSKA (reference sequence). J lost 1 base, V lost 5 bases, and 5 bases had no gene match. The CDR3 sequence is CSAPGLAGGTDTQYF. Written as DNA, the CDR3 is TGCAGTGCTCCCGGACTAGCGGGCGGCACAGATACGCAGTATTTT.

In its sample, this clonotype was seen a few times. The CDR3 here is CSVVGGSSYEQYF. CDR3 DNA sequence: TGCAGCGTTGTCGGCGGCAGCTCCTACGAGCAGTACTTC. The chain is built from TRBV29-1 and TRBJ2-7; D is unresolved. Trimming pared 4 bases from V and 0 bases from J, leaving 10 bases between. The CDR3 has 13 amino acids. CDR1 and CDR2 (germline): SQVTM, ANQGSEA.

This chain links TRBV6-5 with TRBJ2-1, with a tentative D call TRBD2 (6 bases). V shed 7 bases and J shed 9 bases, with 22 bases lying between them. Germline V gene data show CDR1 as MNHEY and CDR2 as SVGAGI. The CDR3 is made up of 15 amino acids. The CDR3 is CASTLLSIGGGEQFF. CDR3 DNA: TGTGCCAGCACCCTACTATCCATTGGGGGAGGTGAGCAGTTCTTC.

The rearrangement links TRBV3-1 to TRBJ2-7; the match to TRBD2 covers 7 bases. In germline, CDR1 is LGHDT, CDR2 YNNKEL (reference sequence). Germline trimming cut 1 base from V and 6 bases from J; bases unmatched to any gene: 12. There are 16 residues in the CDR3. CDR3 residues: CASSQVSSGPFGEQYF. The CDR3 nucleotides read TGTGCCAGCAGCCAAGTGAGTAGCGGGCCGTTCGGCGAGCAGTACTTC.

The DNA for the CDR3 is TGTGCCAGCAGCTTATCAGGGACGAACACCGGGGAGCTGTTTTTT. Translated, it gives CASSLSGTNTGELFF. V gene TRBV5-6 combines with J gene TRBJ2-2; tentative D call: TRBD1 (5 bases). With 2 bases removed from V and 0 bases from J, the gap between germline ends came to 8 bases. CDR1 and CDR2 (germline): SGHDT, YYEEEE. This CDR3 is built from 15 residues.

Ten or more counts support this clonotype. CDR3 sequence reads: CASSGTAYEQYF. The DNA for the CDR3 is TGTGCCAGCAGCGGGACAGCCTACGAGCAGTACTTC. This chain joins TRBV6-6 and TRBJ2-7; 7 bases are a match to TRBD1. With 6 bases clipped from V and 2 bases from J, the junction kept 1 base outside the gene matches. Germline assignment: CDR1 MNHNY and CDR2 SVGAGI (reference sequence). The CDR3 covers 12 residues.

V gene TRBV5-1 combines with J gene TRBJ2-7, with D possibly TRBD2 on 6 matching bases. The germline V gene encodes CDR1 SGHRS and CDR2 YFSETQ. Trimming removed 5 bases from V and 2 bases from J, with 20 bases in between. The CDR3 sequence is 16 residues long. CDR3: CASSPSSSGLPYEQYF. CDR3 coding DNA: TGCGCCAGCAGTCCCTCTAGTAGCGGCCTTCCCTACGAGCAGTACTTC.

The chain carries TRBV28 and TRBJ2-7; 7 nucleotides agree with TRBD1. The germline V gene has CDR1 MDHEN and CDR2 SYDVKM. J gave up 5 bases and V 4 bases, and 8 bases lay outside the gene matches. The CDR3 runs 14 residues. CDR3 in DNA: TGTGCCAGCAGTTCTACCCCGGGACAGCACGAGCAGTACTTC. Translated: CASSSTPGQHEQYF.

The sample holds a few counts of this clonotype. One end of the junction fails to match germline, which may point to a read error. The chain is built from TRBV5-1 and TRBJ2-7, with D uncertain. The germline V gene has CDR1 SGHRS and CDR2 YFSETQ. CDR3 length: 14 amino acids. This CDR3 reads CASSLEGANLEQYF. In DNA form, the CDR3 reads TGCGCCAGCAGTTTGGAAGGTGCGAATCTCGAGCAGTACTTC.

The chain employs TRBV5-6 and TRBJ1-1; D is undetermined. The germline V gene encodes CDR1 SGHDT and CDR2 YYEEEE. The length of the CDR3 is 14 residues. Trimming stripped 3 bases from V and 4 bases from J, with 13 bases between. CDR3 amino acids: CASSWGEGSTEAFF. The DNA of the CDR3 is TGTGCCAGCAGCTGGGGAGAGGGTAGCACTGAAGCTTTCTTT.

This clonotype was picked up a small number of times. CDR3 amino acids: CASSLGYVALKGYTF. In DNA form, the CDR3 reads TGTGCCAGCAGCTTAGGCTACGTGGCACTCAAGGGCTACACCTTC. The V gene is TRBV7-8, the J gene TRBJ1-2; D remains unclear. The V and J ends lost 1 base and 8 bases respectively, with 17 bases between them. CDR1 and CDR2 (germline): SGHVS, FQNEAQ. This CDR3 contains 15 residues. The full variable domain, in which reference TRBV7-8 and TRBJ1-2 provide the parts outside the CDR3, is GAGVSQSPRYKVAKRGQDVALRCDPISGHVSLFWYQQALGQGPEFLTYFQNEAQLDKSGLPSDRFFAERPEGSVSTLKIQRTQQEDSAVYLCASSLGYVALKGYTFGSGTRLTVV.

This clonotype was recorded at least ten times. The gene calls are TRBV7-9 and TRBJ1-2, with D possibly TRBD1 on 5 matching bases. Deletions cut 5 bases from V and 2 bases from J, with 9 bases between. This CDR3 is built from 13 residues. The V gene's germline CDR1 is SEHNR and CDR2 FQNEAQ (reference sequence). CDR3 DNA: TGTGCCAGCAGCCAACAGGAAAACTATGGCTACACCTTC. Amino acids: CASSQQENYGYTF.

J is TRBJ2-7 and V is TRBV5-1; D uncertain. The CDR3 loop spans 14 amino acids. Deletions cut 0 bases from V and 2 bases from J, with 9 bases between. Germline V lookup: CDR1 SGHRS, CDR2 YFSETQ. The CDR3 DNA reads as TGCGCCAGCAGCTTGGCCCTAGAGACCTACGAGCAGTACTTC. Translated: CASSLALETYEQYF.

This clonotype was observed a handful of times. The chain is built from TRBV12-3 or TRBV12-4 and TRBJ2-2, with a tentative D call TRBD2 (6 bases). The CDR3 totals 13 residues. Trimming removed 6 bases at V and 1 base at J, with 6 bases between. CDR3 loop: CASREGNTGELFF. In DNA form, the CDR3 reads TGTGCCAGCAGGGAGGGGAACACCGGGGAGCTGTTTTTT.

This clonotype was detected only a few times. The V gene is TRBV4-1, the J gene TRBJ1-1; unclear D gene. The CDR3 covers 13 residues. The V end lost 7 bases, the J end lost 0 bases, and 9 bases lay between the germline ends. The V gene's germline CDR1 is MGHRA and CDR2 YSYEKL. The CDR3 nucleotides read TGCGCCAGCACCCGGACGTTGAACACTGAAGCTTTCTTT. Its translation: CASTRTLNTEAFF.

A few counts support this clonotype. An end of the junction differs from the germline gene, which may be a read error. The CDR3, as DNA: TGTGCCAGCAGCTTGGACGTAAGCTCCTACAATGAGCAGTTCTTC. Amino acid sequence: CASSLDVSSYNEQFF. The chain employs TRBV5-1 and TRBJ2-1, with D uncertain. The V gene's germline CDR1 is SGHRS and CDR2 YFSETQ. The CDR3 has 15 residues.

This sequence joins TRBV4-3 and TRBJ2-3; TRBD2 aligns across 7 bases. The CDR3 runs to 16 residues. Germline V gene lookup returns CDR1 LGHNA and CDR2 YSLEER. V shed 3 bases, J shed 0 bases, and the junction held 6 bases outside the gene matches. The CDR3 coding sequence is TGCGCCAGCAGCCATTTTAGCGGGTCTAGCACAGATACGCAGTATTTT. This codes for CASSHFSGSSTDTQYF.

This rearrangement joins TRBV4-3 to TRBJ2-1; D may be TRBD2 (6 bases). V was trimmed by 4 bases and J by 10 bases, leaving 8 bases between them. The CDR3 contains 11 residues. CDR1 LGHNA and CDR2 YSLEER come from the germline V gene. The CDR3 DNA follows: TGCGCCAGCAGCCGGGGACTCGAGCAGTTCTTC. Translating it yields CASSRGLEQFF.

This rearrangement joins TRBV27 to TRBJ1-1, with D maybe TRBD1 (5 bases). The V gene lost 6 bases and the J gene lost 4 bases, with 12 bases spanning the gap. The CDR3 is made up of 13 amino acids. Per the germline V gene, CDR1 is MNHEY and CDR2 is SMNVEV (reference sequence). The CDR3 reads CASRTRVTTEAFF. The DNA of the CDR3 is TGTGCCAGCAGGACCAGGGTGACCACTGAAGCTTTCTTT.

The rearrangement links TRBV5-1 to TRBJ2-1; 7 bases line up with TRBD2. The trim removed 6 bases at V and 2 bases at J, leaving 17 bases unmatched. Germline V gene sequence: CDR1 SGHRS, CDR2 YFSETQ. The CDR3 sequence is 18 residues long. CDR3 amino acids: CASTDANRDYSAYNEQFF. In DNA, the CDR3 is TGCGCCAGCACCGACGCAAACCGGGACTACTCCGCCTACAATGAGCAGTTCTTC.

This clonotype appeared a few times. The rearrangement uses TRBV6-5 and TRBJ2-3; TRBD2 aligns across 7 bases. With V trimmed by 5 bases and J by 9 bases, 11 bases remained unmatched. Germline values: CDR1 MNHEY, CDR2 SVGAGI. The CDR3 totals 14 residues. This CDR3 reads CASSVTLLAQTQYF. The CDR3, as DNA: TGTGCCAGCAGTGTTACCCTACTAGCGCAAACGCAGTATTTT.

CDR3 nucleotides: TGTGCCAGCAGTTACTCGAGGGGGGTTGGGGCCAACGTCCTGACTTTC. It specifies CASSYSRGVGANVLTF. The chain joins TRBV6-5 to TRBJ2-6; possibly TRBD1 or TRBD2 for D (6 bases each). Germline values: CDR1 MNHEY, CDR2 SVGAGI. The ends were cut back, 0 bases at V and 3 bases at J, with 9 bases in the middle. This CDR3 is 16 amino acids long.

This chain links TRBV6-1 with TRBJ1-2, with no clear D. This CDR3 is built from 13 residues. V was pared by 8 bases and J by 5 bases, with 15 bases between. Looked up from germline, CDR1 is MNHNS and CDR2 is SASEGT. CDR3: CASVTPETYGYTF. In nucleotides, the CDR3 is TGTGCCAGCGTGACACCAGAAACTTATGGCTACACCTTC.